This T cell receptor (beta chain) was retrieved from a study of blood T cell repertoires in COVID-19. Looking at the study overall: Acute and convalescent COVID-19 samples came from the United States, Italy and Spain. PBMCs, B-cell-depleted T cells, or T cells provided the cDNA or gDNA that made up the material.

In the original processing: Amplification of reference gene primers provided the estimated nucleated cell counts. Sequencing was performed with immunoSEQ multiplex PCR; in TCRdb, only in-frame clones are kept and a portion is missing. V, J and clone size reflect that table, while D and trimming were determined from the DNA. Among about 300,000 clones, about 82% were seen once, and the ten largest hold around 1.7%. The sequenced sample was peripheral blood. The clonotype was recovered from a woman aged 50 to 60 with acute or convalescent COVID-19.

CDR3 coding DNA: TGTGCCAGTTCCGCCCTAGGCGCAGCCTCCTACAATGAGCAGTTCTTC. It is translated as CASSALGAASYNEQFF. This sequence joins TRBV28 and TRBJ2-1; no definite D call. Germline V gene sequence: CDR1 MDHEN, CDR2 SYDVKM. The CDR3 covers 16 residues. The V gene lost 9 bases and the J gene lost 0 bases, with 18 bases spanning the gap.